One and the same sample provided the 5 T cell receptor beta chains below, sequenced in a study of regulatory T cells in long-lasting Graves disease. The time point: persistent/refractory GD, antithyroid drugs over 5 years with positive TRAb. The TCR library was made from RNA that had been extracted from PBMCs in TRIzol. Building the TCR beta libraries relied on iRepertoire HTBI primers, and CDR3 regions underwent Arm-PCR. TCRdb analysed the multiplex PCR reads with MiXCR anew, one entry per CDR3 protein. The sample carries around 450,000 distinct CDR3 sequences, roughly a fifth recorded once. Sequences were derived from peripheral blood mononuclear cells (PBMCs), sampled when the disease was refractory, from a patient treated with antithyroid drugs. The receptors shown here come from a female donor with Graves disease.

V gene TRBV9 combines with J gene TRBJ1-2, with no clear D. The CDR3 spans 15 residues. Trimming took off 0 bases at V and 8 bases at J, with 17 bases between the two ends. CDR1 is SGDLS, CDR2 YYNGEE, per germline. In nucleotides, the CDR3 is TGTGCCAGCAGCGTAGATGAAGGAATGGTCTCCGGCTACACCTTC. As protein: CASSVDEGMVSGYTF.

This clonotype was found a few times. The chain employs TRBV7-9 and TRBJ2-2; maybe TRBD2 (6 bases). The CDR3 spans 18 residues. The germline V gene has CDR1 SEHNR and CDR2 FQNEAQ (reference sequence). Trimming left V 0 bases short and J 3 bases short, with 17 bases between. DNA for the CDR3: TGTGCCAGCAGCTTAGCTTTCGGGGGAATCGCGGACACCGGGGAGCTGTTTTTT. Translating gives CASSLAFGGIADTGELFF.

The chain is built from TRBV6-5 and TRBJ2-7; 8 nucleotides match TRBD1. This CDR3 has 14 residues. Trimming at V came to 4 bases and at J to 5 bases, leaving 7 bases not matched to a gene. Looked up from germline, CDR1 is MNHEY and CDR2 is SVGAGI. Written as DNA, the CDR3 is TGTGCCAGCAGTTCTGGACAGGGATCACACGAGCAGTACTTC. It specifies CASSSGQGSHEQYF.

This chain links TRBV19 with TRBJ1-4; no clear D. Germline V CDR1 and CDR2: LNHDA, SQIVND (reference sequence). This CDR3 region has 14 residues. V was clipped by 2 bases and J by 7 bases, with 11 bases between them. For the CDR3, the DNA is TGTGCCAGTAGTATACCTGGGAACGGTGAAAAACTGTTTTTT. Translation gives CASSIPGNGEKLFF. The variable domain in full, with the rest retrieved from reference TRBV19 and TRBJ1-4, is DGGITQSPKYLFRKEGQNVTLSCEQNLNHDAMYWYRQDPGQGLRLIYYSQIVNDFQKGDIAEGYSVSREKKESFPLTVTSAQKNPTAFYLCASSIPGNGEKLFFGSGTQLSVL.

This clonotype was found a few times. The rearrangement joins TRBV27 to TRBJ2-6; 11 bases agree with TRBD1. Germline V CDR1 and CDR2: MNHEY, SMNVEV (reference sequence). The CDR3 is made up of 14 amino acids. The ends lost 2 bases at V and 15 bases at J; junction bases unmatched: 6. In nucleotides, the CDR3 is TGTGCCAGCAGTTTAGCCGGGACAGGGGGTGACCTGACTTTC. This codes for CASSLAGTGGDLTF.